This TCR beta chain derives from a study of cytomegalovirus exposure and HLA in healthy donors. General study results and limits: The CMV antigen specificity of a few CMV-associated chains was confirmed through in vitro analysis. Exclusion as indistinguishable affected some V segments, including TRBV6-2 and TRBV6-3.

The CDR3 is made up of 14 amino acids. The ends lost 0 bases at V and 7 bases at J; junction bases unmatched: 5. Germline V gene lookup returns CDR1 SGDLS and CDR2 YYNGEE. A multiplex PCR was run with 60 Vbeta primers and 13 Jbeta primers. TCRdb's table, derived via immunoSEQ multiplex PCR, lists solely in-frame clones and lacks some. The sample records about 97,000 clones, over 8% being singletons. This clone was recorded a few times. Its target is not known. Sample: PBMCs. The TCR comes from a man in his fifties or sixties in good health and CMV-seropositive. This chain uses TRBV9 with TRBJ2-7, with TRBD1 matching 9 bases. The CDR3 loop reads CASSVAQGAREQYF. In DNA, the CDR3 is TGTGCCAGCAGCGTAGCACAGGGGGCCCGGGAGCAGTACTTC.